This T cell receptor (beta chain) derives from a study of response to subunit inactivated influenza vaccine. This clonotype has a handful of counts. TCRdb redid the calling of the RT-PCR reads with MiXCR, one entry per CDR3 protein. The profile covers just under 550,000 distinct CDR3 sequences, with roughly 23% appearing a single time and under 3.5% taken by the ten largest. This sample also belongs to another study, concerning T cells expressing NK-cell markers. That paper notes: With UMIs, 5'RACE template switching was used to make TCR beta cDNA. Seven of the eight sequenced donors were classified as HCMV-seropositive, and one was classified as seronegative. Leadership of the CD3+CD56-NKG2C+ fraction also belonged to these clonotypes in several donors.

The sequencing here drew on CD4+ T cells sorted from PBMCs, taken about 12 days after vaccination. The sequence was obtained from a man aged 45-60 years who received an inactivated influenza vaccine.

CDR3 sequence: CSASDGTGEKLFF. The CDR3 coding sequence is TGCAGTGCTAGTGATGGCACGGGAGAAAAACTGTTTTTT. The V and J genes are TRBV20-1 and TRBJ1-4; D unresolved. CDR1 is DFQATT, CDR2 SNEGSKA, per germline (reference sequence). The V end was cut by 3 bases, the J end by 8 bases, with 13 bases between. CDR3 size: 13 residues.